The rows below give T cell receptor beta chains drawn from one sample of a study of PD-L1 blockade in urothelial cancer. The data were produced by immunoSEQ multiplex PCR, yet TCRdb's version contains in-frame clones alone and is incomplete. The repertoire has 75,000 to 100,000 clones, over 65% of them found once; the top ten carry roughly 8%. Sample: PBMCs, taken around atezolizumab (anti-PD-L1) treatment. The receptors stem from a man aged 65 to 79 with urothelial cancer. Each CDR3 is given with its conserved first and last residue. A D gene is named only where the DNA matches it firmly. Clone size is given for some rows only: seen once, a few or many times, or a class if the clone is expanded.

clone size | J gene | D gene | V gene | CDR3 DNA | CDR3 protein
NA | TRBJ1-2 | NA | TRBV21-1 | TGTGCCAGCAGCAATGGAGGACAGGGGTATGGCTACACCTTC | CASSNGGQGYGYTF
many | TRBJ2-2 | NA | TRBV10-1 | TGCGCCAGCAGTGAGTCCAGGGACACCGGGGAGCTGTTTTTT | CASSESRDTGELFF
NA | TRBJ2-7 | NA | TRBV25-1 | TGTGCCAGCAGTGACCCACCGGCCAGCGCGGCTCAGTACTTC | CASSDPPASAAQYF
NA | TRBJ2-7 | TRBD1 | TRBV18 | TGTGCCAGCTCACCCGGGACAGGGGGGACCTACGAGCAGTACTTC | CASSPGTGGTYEQYF
NA | TRBJ2-5 | NA | TRBV15 | TGTGCCACCAGCAGATTAGGGGGACGTGAGACCCAGTACTTC | CATSRLGGRETQYF
NA | TRBJ2-1 | NA | TRBV11-3 | TGTGCCAGCAGCTTAGATTTCGAGGGAGGCTACGGATCCTACAATGAGCAGTTCTTC | CASSLDFEGGYGSYNEQFF
NA | TRBJ2-7 | TRBD1 | TRBV11-3 | TGTGCCAGCAGCCAGGGGGCGGGCTACGAGCAGTACTTC | CASSQGAGYEQYF
NA | TRBJ2-7 | TRBD2 | TRBV7-2 | TGTGCCAGCAGCCTGGGACTAGCGGGAGAGGACGAGCAGTACTTC | CASSLGLAGEDEQYF
NA | TRBJ2-5 | TRBD2 | TRBV4-2 | TGTGCCAGCAGCTTGGTGGGGGGGGTGGACCAAGAGACCCAGTACTTC | CASSLVGGVDQETQYF
NA | TRBJ1-4 | TRBD1 | TRBV7-2 | TGTGCCAGCAGCCAAAAGGCAGGGGGCATGAAACTGTTTTTT | CASSQKAGGMKLFF
NA | TRBJ2-1 | NA | TRBV7-9 | TGTGCCAGCAGCTCTCAGGGAGGTAATGAGCAGTTCTTC | CASSSQGGNEQFF
NA | TRBJ2-3 | NA | TRBV11-2 | TGTGCCAGCAGTCCTAGCCTCAGGGATACGCAGTATTTT | CASSPSLRDTQYF
NA | TRBJ2-3 | TRBD1 | TRBV6-4 | TGTGCCGGAACCAGACAGGGTCATAGCACAGATACGCAGTATTTT | CAGTRQGHSTDTQYF
once | TRBJ1-1 | NA | TRBV7-9 | TGTGCCAGCAGCCCTGGGCGGGGGAACACTGAAGCTTTCTTT | CASSPGRGNTEAFF